Reported below is one T cell receptor (beta chain). Antigen specificity is unknown. The data originate from a study of cytomegalovirus exposure and HLA in healthy donors. Study summary: An early release of data contained some 80 million unique TCRs, which came from HLA-typed donors.

In the PCR, 60 Vbeta and 13 Jbeta primers were used. The method was immunoSEQ multiplex PCR; TCRdb's version includes in-frame clones alone and lacks a portion of them. The sample has roughly 170,000 clones; 82% are singletons. Notes on the study in general: In vitro work confirmed that a few CMV-associated chains recognize CMV antigens. Later analysis found that TCR beta chains associated with HLA were more clonally expanded than other, equally common chains. Some V segments, TRBV6-2 and TRBV6-3 among them, were indistinguishable and were therefore excluded.

There are 16 residues in the CDR3. Germline lookup yields CDR1 SGHVS and CDR2 FQNEAQ. V was clipped by 2 bases and J by 3 bases, with 17 bases between them. This TCR derives from a male donor in good health and CMV-seronegative. This chain uses TRBV7-8 with TRBJ2-7; D gene uncertain. Sequencing used PBMCs. CDR3 coding DNA: TGTGCCAGCAGCTTAAAAAGAAACTTCGTTCTCTACGAGCAGTACTTC. This codes for CASSLKRNFVLYEQYF.